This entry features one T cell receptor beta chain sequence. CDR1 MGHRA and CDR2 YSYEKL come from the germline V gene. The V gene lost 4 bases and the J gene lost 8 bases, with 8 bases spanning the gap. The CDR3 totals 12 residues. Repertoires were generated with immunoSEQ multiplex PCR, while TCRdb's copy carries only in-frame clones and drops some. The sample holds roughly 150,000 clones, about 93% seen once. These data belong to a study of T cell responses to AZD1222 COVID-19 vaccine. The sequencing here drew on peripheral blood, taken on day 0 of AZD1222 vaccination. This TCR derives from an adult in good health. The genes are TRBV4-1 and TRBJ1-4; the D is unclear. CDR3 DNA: TGCGCCAGCAGCCCCCCTTACGAAAAACTGTTTTTT. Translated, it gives CASSPPYEKLFF.